This T cell receptor (beta chain) stems from a study of T cells in narcolepsy (dated by TCRdb to the late 2010s). In the study overall: Patients with narcolepsy type 1 or type 2 (NT1, NT2) were enrolled in the study together with healthy control donors. Autoreactive T cells targeting hypocretin neuron self-antigens (hypocretin, TRIB2) were sought in narcolepsy patients, and TCR Vbeta sequencing was used to track clonotypes in blood and CSF.

Trimmed from V: 5 bases; trimmed from J: 6 bases; junction bases lacking a gene match: 20. The germline V gene (reference sequence) supplies CDR1 SEHNR and CDR2 FQNEAQ. The CDR3 measures 19 amino acids from cysteine to phenylalanine. Only the CDR3 portion is preserved as DNA: 57 bases, with reading frame beginning at the first base. For TCR Vbeta sequencing, memory CD4+ T cells were sorted ex vivo from the peripheral blood of both healthy controls and narcolepsy patients. This clone showed up just a few times. Its recognized antigen is unknown. No qualities accompany the bases; no much larger clone lies one base away. Receptor libraries were prepared by the immunoSEQ multiplex PCR assay. Sourced from immuneACCESS, this table was stored by TCRdb with only in-frame sequences that have V and J called. A share of the clones is absent; for the studies checked, an unresolved V gene accounts for under half, and the remainder has no known explanation. The sample records about 33,000 clones, about nine tenths of which are singletons. The ten largest clones represent 0.95% to 1.5% of the sample.

General findings and caveats noted by the study authors: Plots that compared CSF and blood CD4+ T cell clonotypes from the same patient highlighted HCRT-specific and TRIB2-specific autoreactive clonotypes. No sequences matching autoreactive T cell clones were present in some of the blood memory CD4+ repertoires from patients and controls. Patients and controls had comparable numbers of sequenced blood memory CD4+ clonotypes, averaging about 37,000 and 33,000, respectively. Autoreactive clonotypes were reported to be detected serially in the blood of the same patients and of different patients, but not in the blood of healthy controls.

Specimen: CD45RA- memory CD4+ T cells from PBMCs. The sample's cell subset or site label is to be understood as: memory T cells sorted ex vivo from peripheral blood. The V gene is TRBV7-9 and the J gene is TRBJ2-2; the junction holds 8 bases that match TRBD2. The clonotype comes from a human donor with narcolepsy. The CDR3 in this case is CASSPPSDRGGLEAGELFF. The sequenced DNA: TGTGCCAGCAGCCCGCCTTCGGATCGGGGGGGCCTTGAGGCCGGGGAGCTGTTTTTT.